Each of the 7 T cell receptor beta chains below was sequenced from the same sample in a study of blood T cell repertoires in COVID-19. Libraries were prepared by immunoSEQ multiplex PCR; TCRdb keeps only in-frame clonotypes and omits some of them. The sample has some 410,000 clones; over 75% are singletons. Sequenced sample: PBMCs or T cells enriched from blood (not recorded which). Receptors were obtained from a woman under 40 with acute COVID-19.

This clone occurred once. V gene TRBV13 combines with J gene TRBJ2-4; TRBD1 matches 9 bases. The CDR3 is made up of 17 amino acids. Germline V gives CDR1 PRHDT, CDR2 FYEKMQ (reference sequence). V was clipped by 3 bases and J by 5 bases; unmatched bases: 11. The CDR3 sequence is CASSLSRGQGLENIQYF. The CDR3 bases are TGTGCCAGCAGCTTGAGTAGGGGACAGGGACTCGAAAACATTCAGTACTTC.

V is TRBV10-1 and J is TRBJ1-3, with D maybe TRBD1 (6 bases). Germline values: CDR1 WNHNN, CDR2 SYGVQD (reference sequence). V was clipped by 0 bases and J by 0 bases, with 9 bases between them. The CDR3 is 16 residues long. The CDR3 DNA is TGCGCCAGCAGTGAGTCGGACAGCTTCTCTGGAAACACCATATATTTT. It codes for CASSESDSFSGNTIYF.

The chain links TRBV7-3 to TRBJ1-3, with D hard to call. V gave up 5 bases and J gave up 2 bases, with 13 bases separating them. This CDR3 spans 15 amino acids. Looked up from germline, CDR1 is SGHTA and CDR2 is FQGTGA. The CDR3 DNA sequence: TGTGCCAGCAGCGCGGGGATTGGTACTGGAAACACCATATATTTT. This translates into CASSAGIGTGNTIYF.

This clone has only one observation. The V and J genes are TRBV5-1 and TRBJ1-4; D gene uncertain. V lost 4 bases, J lost 3 bases, and 13 bases lay in between. Germline V gene lookup returns CDR1 SGHRS and CDR2 YFSETQ. CDR3 size: 15 residues. Written as DNA, the CDR3 is TGCGCCAGCAGCGGTATGGGGAGAGCTAATGAAAAACTGTTTTTT. Amino acids: CASSGMGRANEKLFF.

This chain connects TRBV6-5 to TRBJ2-3, with TRBD1 identical over 7 bases. This CDR3 is built from 14 residues. J gave up 6 bases and V 0 bases, and 3 bases lay outside the gene matches. CDR1 MNHEY and CDR2 SVGAGI come from the germline V gene. This CDR3 is CASSYSRGQDTQYF. The CDR3 bases are TGTGCCAGCAGTTACTCCAGGGGACAGGATACGCAGTATTTT.

The chain carries TRBV11-2 and TRBJ1-1; D perhaps matches TRBD1 (5 bases). Trimming shortened V by 5 bases and J by 4 bases, and 14 bases separated the two germline ends. CDR3 length equals 14 residues. Per germline, CDR1 SGHAT and CDR2 FQNNGV. The CDR3 loop is CASSVVQGSTEAFF. CDR3 nucleotide sequence: TGTGCCAGCAGCGTAGTCCAGGGATCCACTGAAGCTTTCTTT.

The gene calls are TRBV10-1 and TRBJ1-1, with D hard to call. CDR3 length: 13 residues. V dropped 3 bases and J dropped 2 bases, with 7 bases sitting between them. CDR1 and CDR2 from the germline V gene are WNHNN and SYGVQD (reference sequence). CDR3 sequence reads: CASSDRFNTEAFF. The CDR3 nucleotides read TGCGCCAGCAGTGACAGATTTAACACTGAAGCTTTCTTT.